The 15 T cell receptor beta chains in this list originate from one sample, sequenced in a study of technical replicates of blood from a few donors (dated by TCRdb to about 2017). Preparation of the library involved the immunoSEQ multiplex PCR assay. In TCRdb, the immuneACCESS table is reduced to in-frame sequences with V and J assigned. These tables do not hold every clone; where another copy was compared, an unresolved V gene accounts for under half, and the others remain unexplained. The sample table records tens of thousands of clones; roughly 94% of these occur just once. 0.38% of the sample goes to the ten largest clones. The sample consisted of T cells isolated from PBMCs. The receptors derive from a human donor in good health.

This clone was seen a single time. The V call is TRBV27, the J call TRBJ2-5; TRBD2 agrees at 12 bases. This CDR3 is 17 amino acids long. Germline V gene data show CDR1 as MNHEY and CDR2 as SMNVEV (reference sequence). The junction had 6 bases not matched to a gene; V was cut back by 0 bases and J by 4 bases. The CDR3 sequence is CASSLSRLAGVGETQYF. CDR3 nucleotides: TGTGCCAGCAGTTTATCACGACTAGCGGGAGTAGGAGAGACCCAGTACTTC.

The chain has TRBV5-1 and TRBJ1-2, with 8 bases identical to TRBD1. Trimming removed 0 bases from V and 4 bases from J; junction bases left unmatched: 5. Germline V gene sequence: CDR1 SGHRS, CDR2 YFSETQ. The CDR3 runs 15 residues. CDR3 in amino acids: CASSLVDRGGYGYTF. The CDR3 DNA reads TGCGCCAGCAGCTTGGTAGACAGGGGAGGCTATGGCTACACCTTC.

V usage is TRBV7-9 and J usage is TRBJ1-2; 7 bases agree with TRBD1. Germline V gene sequence: CDR1 SEHNR, CDR2 FQNEAQ (reference sequence). The junction had 4 bases not matched to a gene; V was cut back by 8 bases and J by 4 bases. The CDR3 totals 12 residues. CDR3 nucleotides: TGTGCCAGCCCGGGACAGCTCTATGGCTACACCTTC. Residues: CASPGQLYGYTF.

The chain carries TRBV11-2 and TRBJ2-7; D remains ambiguous. The V end was cut by 3 bases, the J end by 6 bases, with 9 bases between. Germline-derived CDR1 and CDR2 are SGHAT and FQNNGV. This CDR3 contains 12 residues. The CDR3 reads CASSLIAREQYF. The CDR3 DNA reads as TGTGCCAGCAGCTTGATAGCCCGCGAGCAGTACTTC. The full variable domain, rest sourced from reference TRBV11-2 and TRBJ2-7, is EAGVAQSPRYKIIEKRQSVAFWCNPISGHATLYWYQQILGQGPKLLIQFQNNGVVDDSQLPKDRFSAERLKGVDSTLKIQPAKLEDSAVYLCASSLIAREQYFGPGTRLTVT.

The chain recombines TRBV7-3 with TRBJ2-3; possible D gene TRBD1, 5 bases. The CDR3 runs to 15 residues. The V end lost 2 bases, the J end lost 6 bases, and 15 bases lay between the germline ends. The germline CDR1 and CDR2 sequences are SGHTA and FQGTGA. Here the CDR3 DNA reads TGTGCCAGCAGCTTATTTAGGGGTTCCGTGGATACGCAGTATTTT. This translates into CASSLFRGSVDTQYF.

The V call is TRBV7-3, the J call TRBJ1-1; 7 nucleotides align to TRBD1. From germline, CDR1 is SGHTA and CDR2 FQGTGA. Losses at the gene ends were 5 bases for V and 4 bases for J; bases not matched to a gene: 7. The CDR3 loop spans 14 amino acids. In DNA, the CDR3 is TGTGCCAGCAGCCTATCACGACAGGGCACTGAAGCTTTCTTT. Translated: CASSLSRQGTEAFF.

The chain employs TRBV10-3 and TRBJ1-1, with a possible D match to TRBD1 (5 bases). The CDR3 sequence is 14 residues long. The V and J ends lost 3 bases and 6 bases respectively, with 14 bases between them. Germline CDR1 reads ENHRY; CDR2 reads SYGVKD. DNA of the CDR3: TGTGCCATCAGTGACGGGACTCGAGCTTCTGAAGCTTTCTTT. It codes for CAISDGTRASEAFF.

The gene calls are TRBV30 and TRBJ2-7, with 11 positions matching TRBD1. The CDR3 runs to 13 residues. J gave up 2 bases and V 7 bases, and 4 bases lay outside the gene matches. Germline CDR1 is GTSNPN and CDR2 is SVGIG (reference sequence). The CDR3: CALADRGPYEQYF. CDR3 DNA: TGTGCCTTAGCGGACAGGGGGCCCTACGAGCAGTACTTC. Looking up the rest from reference TRBV30 and TRBJ2-7 gives the full variable domain: SQTIHQWPATLVQPVGSPLSLECTVEGTSNPNLYWYRQAAGRGLQLLFYSVGIGQISSEVPQNLSASRPQDRQFILSSKKLLLSDSGFYLCALADRGPYEQYFGPGTRLTVT.

CDR3 amino acids: CASSPGLFLDEQYF. The CDR3 DNA sequence: TGTGCCAGCAGCCCGGGACTATTTCTTGACGAGCAGTACTTC. V is TRBV5-4 and J is TRBJ2-7; 7 bases are shared with TRBD2. With 4 bases clipped from V and 5 bases from J, the junction kept 9 bases outside the gene matches. The CDR3 spans 14 residues. Germline V lookup: CDR1 SGHNT, CDR2 YYREEE (reference sequence).

V gene TRBV5-4 combines with J gene TRBJ1-1, with 7 bases matching TRBD1. Germline trimming cut 4 bases from V and 1 base from J; bases unmatched to any gene: 4. This CDR3 region has 14 residues. Germline CDR1 SGHNT, CDR2 YYREEE (reference sequence). The DNA of the CDR3 is TGTGCCAGCAGCCCCGGGACAGAGAACACTGAAGCTTTCTTT. Protein product: CASSPGTENTEAFF.

This clone was seen once. The chain combines TRBV5-1 with TRBJ2-7; the D gene is possibly TRBD2 (5 bases). CDR1 and CDR2 (germline): SGHRS, YFSETQ. V was clipped by 2 bases and J by 3 bases, with 6 bases between them. The CDR3 covers 12 residues. The CDR3 nucleotides read TGCGCCAGCAGCTTTCGGGGCTACGAGCAGTACTTC. This translates into CASSFRGYEQYF.

The chain's CDR3 is CAWREGRDTGELFF. Here the CDR3 DNA reads TGTGCCTGGAGAGAGGGTAGGGACACCGGGGAGCTGTTTTTT. The chain uses TRBV30 and TRBJ2-2, with D possibly TRBD2 on 5 matching bases. Germline V gene lookup returns CDR1 GTSNPN and CDR2 SVGIG (reference sequence). Trimming pared 3 bases from V and 3 bases from J, leaving 11 bases between. The CDR3 loop spans 14 amino acids.

This clone came up a few times. This rearrangement joins TRBV9 to TRBJ2-1; 11 nucleotides agree with TRBD2. V was pared by 3 bases and J by 2 bases, with 7 bases of the junction left unmatched. The CDR3 loop spans 17 amino acids. Germline-derived CDR1 and CDR2 are SGDLS and YYNGEE. CDR3 residues: CASSEDPGLAAYNEQFF. CDR3 sequence (DNA): TGTGCCAGCAGCGAGGACCCGGGACTAGCGGCCTACAATGAGCAGTTCTTC.

The chain couples TRBV7-9 to TRBJ2-1, with D perhaps matching TRBD2 (6 bases). This CDR3 spans 16 amino acids. The germline V and J ends were trimmed by 5 bases and 1 base, with 15 bases remaining between them. Germline CDR1 and CDR2: SEHNR and FQNEAQ (reference sequence). The CDR3 here is CASSPREGRSYNEQFF. The CDR3 DNA reads TGTGCCAGCAGCCCCCGTGAAGGGAGGTCCTACAATGAGCAGTTCTTC.

The chain joins TRBV28 to TRBJ2-7; 8 bases are a match to TRBD1. Germline V CDR1 and CDR2: MDHEN, SYDVKM. The CDR3 runs to 16 residues. Trimming took 1 base from V and 0 from J; bases not matched to a gene: 5. The CDR3 bases are TGTGCCAGCAGTTTATATAGGACAGGGCTCTCCTACGAGCAGTACTTC. Protein product: CASSLYRTGLSYEQYF.